This T cell receptor (beta chain) derives from a study of shared clonotypes between healthy human individuals. Sequencing was performed with immunoSEQ multiplex PCR; in TCRdb, only in-frame clones are kept and a portion is missing. The data show roughly 2,000,000 clones, with over 85% seen just once and 0.95% to 1.5% held by the top ten. As defined, naive CD8 cells were CD45RO-negative and positively selected for CCR7, with terminally differentiated effector memory CD45RA+ cells excluded. CDR3 length: 14 amino acids. In germline, CDR1 is LNHDA, CDR2 SQIVND (reference sequence). With V trimmed by 3 bases and J by 3 bases, 4 bases remained unmatched.

Sample: naive CD8+ T cells sorted from blood. The origin of this receptor is a man aged 18 to 35 in good health. The chain employs TRBV19 and TRBJ2-5; 7 positions match TRBD1. In DNA, the CDR3 is TGTGCCAGTAGTATCAACAGGGGCGAAGAGACCCAGTACTTC. Translating gives CASSINRGEETQYF.